This T cell receptor (beta chain) was captured by sequencing in a study of T cell responses to AZD1222 COVID-19 vaccine. Produced via immunoSEQ multiplex PCR; TCRdb's table is partial and in-frame only. The repertoire holds about 130,000 clones, with about 80% as singletons. Study observations and caveats: Clonal diversity may have been underestimated in mostly white British donors.

This clone was observed a few times. Its antigen is currently unknown. The CDR3 runs 15 residues. After removal of 4 bases from V and 7 bases from J, the junction contained 7 bases not matched to a gene. The germline V gene has CDR1 SGDLS and CDR2 YYNGEE. The TCR was taken from an adult in good health. The V call is TRBV9, the J call TRBJ1-6; 8 nucleotides line up with TRBD1. The source material was peripheral blood, sampled on day 0 of AZD1222 vaccination. The CDR3 region is CASSPLTGGNSPLHF. Here the CDR3 DNA reads TGTGCCAGCAGCCCCCTTACAGGGGGGAATTCACCCCTCCACTTT.